Below, 21 T cell receptor beta chains from the same sample are listed, as sequenced in a study of post-analysis software for immune sequencing data. Study-wide points: Patients carried roughly 5 TRBV segments more frequently than controls did, and TRBV5-6, TRBV5-1 and TRBV20-1 were among them.

These receptors' antigens are unknown. Presence of unique molecular identifiers characterized the TCR beta cDNA libraries. TCRdb re-called the PCR reads through MiXCR, storing one row per CDR3 protein. The data hold around 770,000 distinct CDR3 sequences, with roughly 46% observed a single time. The sample comprised blood. The receptors originated from a girl aged 5-17 years with multiple sclerosis.

This clonotype has just a few counts. This chain links TRBV20-1 with TRBJ2-5; possibly TRBD1 for D (6 bases). CDR1 and CDR2 from the germline V gene are DFQATT and SNEGSKA (reference sequence). The CDR3 is 13 residues long. This CDR3 reads CSALVQGQETQYF. CDR3 coding DNA: TGCAGCGCCTTGGTACAGGGCCAAGAGACCCAGTACTTC.

CDR3 nucleotide sequence: TGCAGTGCCTCTGCCAGGACTAGCACCTACCAAGAGACCCAGTACTTC. Its protein product is CSASARTSTYQETQYF. V and J are TRBV20-1 and TRBJ2-5, with 8 positions matching TRBD2. With V trimmed by 6 bases and J by 0 bases, 12 bases remained unmatched. CDR1 is DFQATT and CDR2 is SNEGSKA in the germline V gene (reference sequence). This CDR3 contains 16 residues.

The rearrangement links TRBV20-1 to TRBJ1-5; the D gene is possibly TRBD1 (5 bases). Trimming shortened V by 1 base and J by 0 bases, and 7 bases separated the two germline ends. Germline assignment: CDR1 DFQATT and CDR2 SNEGSKA (reference sequence). The CDR3 runs 14 residues. The CDR3 protein is CSARGGNSNQPQHF. The CDR3 region has the DNA TGCAGTGCTAGAGGGGGCAATAGCAATCAGCCCCAGCATTTT.

To note about this clonotype: Germline and junction disagree at one end, which may indicate a read error. The chain uses TRBV6-6 and TRBJ2-1, with D possibly matching TRBD1 (6 bases). This CDR3 spans 12 amino acids. Looked up from germline, CDR1 is MNHNY and CDR2 is SVGAGI (reference sequence). The CDR3 DNA sequence: TGTGCCAGCACAGGGGCCCCCAATGAGCAGTTGTTC. It codes for CASTGAPNEQLF.

This clonotype showed up just a few times. The V gene is TRBV21-1, the J gene TRBJ2-5; TRBD2 is the table's D call, not checked against the DNA. TRBV21-1 is noted as a pseudogene. The CDR3 extends over 19 amino acids. The CDR3 here is CASNVGQESGRFGRGEQYF. In nucleotides, the CDR3 is TGTGCCAGCAACGTGGGCCAGGAGAGCGGGAGGTTCGGGCGGGGAGAGCAGTACTTC.

The rearrangement joins TRBV20-1 to TRBJ2-3; 9 nucleotides align to TRBD2. The V segment lost 0 bases and the J segment 4 bases; nucleotides outside the gene matches: 5. This CDR3 spans 15 amino acids. Germline V gene data show CDR1 as DFQATT and CDR2 as SNEGSKA (reference sequence). The CDR3 spells CSAREGLANPDTQYF. The CDR3, as DNA: TGCAGTGCTAGAGAGGGACTAGCAAACCCAGATACGCAGTATTTT.

This clonotype was seen more than once but under ten times. The chain links TRBV5-1 to TRBJ2-5; D uncertain. Trimming left V 1 base short and J 2 bases short, with 9 bases between. Germline CDR1 and CDR2: SGHRS and YFSETQ. The CDR3 consists of 14 residues. The CDR3 nucleotides read TGCGCCAGCAGCTTGTTACAGATGCAAGAGACCCAGTACTTC. It is translated as CASSLLQMQETQYF.

The gene calls are TRBV20-1 and TRBJ2-7; 11 nucleotides align to TRBD1. The germline V gene encodes CDR1 DFQATT and CDR2 SNEGSKA (reference sequence). This CDR3 spans 14 amino acids. Trimming cost V 6 bases and J 0 bases; bases outside gene matches: 4. CDR3 sequence: CSAWDRGSSYEQYF. CDR3 nucleotides: TGCAGTGCATGGGACAGGGGGAGCTCCTACGAGCAGTACTTC.

This chain links TRBV18 with TRBJ2-3; D possibly corresponds to TRBD1 (6 bases). The CDR3 extends over 14 amino acids. CDR1 KGHSH and CDR2 LQKENI come from the germline V gene. V lost 1 base, J lost 4 bases, and 9 bases lay in between. The CDR3 DNA reads TGTGCCAGCTCACCACTGGACAGACCAGATACGCAGTATTTT. Translation gives CASSPLDRPDTQYF.

Points on this clonotype: The junction does not match germline at one end; this may be a read error. The chain is built from TRBV7-3 and TRBJ2-3, with 9 bases that match TRBD2. Germline CDR1 and CDR2: SGHTA and FQGTGA. This CDR3 contains 13 residues. The CDR3 bases are TGTGCCGGCAGCTCCGGGACTAGCCTCACGCAGTATTTT. It encodes CAGSSGTSLTQYF. Drawing the rest from reference TRBV7-3 and TRBJ2-3, the complete variable domain is GAGVSQTPSNKVTEKGKYVELRCDPISGHTALYWYRQSLGQGPEFLIYFQGTGAADDSGLPNDRFFAVRPEGSVSTLKIQRTERGDSAVYLCAGSSGTSLTQYFGPGTRLTVL.

The chain couples TRBV27 to TRBJ2-1; 9 bases agree with TRBD2. Germline V lookup: CDR1 MNHEY, CDR2 SMNVEV (reference sequence). V shed 2 bases and J 7 bases; nucleotides not matched to a gene: 6. The CDR3 has 15 residues. CDR3 nucleotide sequence: TGTGCCAGCAGTTTAGTAGGTAGCGGGAGTAATGAGCAGTTCTTC. Its translation: CASSLVGSGSNEQFF.

This clonotype has more than one count but fewer than ten. The chain recombines TRBV20-1 with TRBJ2-1; 10 positions agree with TRBD1. The length of the CDR3 is 14 residues. V lost 3 bases, J lost 8 bases, and 7 bases stayed unmatched. Germline CDR1 DFQATT, CDR2 SNEGSKA (reference sequence). The CDR3 protein is CSASKTGGRDEQFF. CDR3 nucleotides: TGCAGTGCTAGTAAGACAGGGGGCAGAGATGAGCAGTTCTTC.

The rearrangement uses TRBV4-1 and TRBJ1-2; D gene uncertain. Per the germline V gene, CDR1 is MGHRA and CDR2 is YSYEKL. CDR3 size: 14 residues. Trimming took off 0 bases at V and 8 bases at J, with 13 bases between the two ends. DNA for the CDR3: TGCGCCAGCAGCCAAGATCTCGAGGGTTCGGGCTACACCTTC. This encodes CASSQDLEGSGYTF.

V usage is TRBV29-1 and J usage is TRBJ1-1, with D possibly being TRBD1 (5 bases). Trimming removed 4 bases at V and 4 bases at J, with 16 bases between. The CDR3 runs 14 residues. Germline-derived CDR1 and CDR2 are SQVTM and ANQGSEA. For the CDR3, the DNA is TGCAGCGTTGCGGGTAAGGGAGGGGCCACTGAAGCTTTCTTT. Protein sequence: CSVAGKGGATEAFF.

The chain uses TRBV20-1 and TRBJ2-1; 9 nucleotides align to TRBD2. Trimming removed 4 bases from V and 8 bases from J; junction bases left unmatched: 15. CDR1 is DFQATT and CDR2 is SNEGSKA in the germline V gene (reference sequence). This CDR3 is built from 16 residues. CDR3 protein: CSAISPSSGSIYEQFF. For the CDR3, the DNA is TGCAGTGCTATCTCCCCCAGTAGCGGGAGTATCTATGAGCAGTTCTTC.

This clonotype has just one count. The genes are TRBV27 and TRBJ1-2; D is undetermined. Trimming left V 4 bases short and J 4 bases short, with 13 bases between. The germline V gene has CDR1 MNHEY and CDR2 SMNVEV (reference sequence). The CDR3 contains 14 residues. The CDR3 is CASSSSVTPYGYTF. As DNA, the CDR3 is TGTGCCAGCAGTTCCTCGGTCACACCCTATGGCTACACCTTC.

This clonotype has only a few counts. The chain recombines TRBV20-1 with TRBJ2-7, with D uncertain. Germline-derived CDR1 and CDR2 are DFQATT and SNEGSKA (reference sequence). V dropped 6 bases and J dropped 2 bases, with 11 bases sitting between them. The CDR3 has 12 amino acids. DNA for the CDR3: TGCAGTGCCCGTACTGGAACCTACGAGCAGTACTTC. This encodes CSARTGTYEQYF.

This clonotype was seen ten or more times. This chain joins TRBV3-1 and TRBJ2-7; possibly TRBD1 for D (6 bases). The CDR3 spans 15 residues. Germline V gives CDR1 LGHDT, CDR2 YNNKEL (reference sequence). With 0 bases removed from V and 0 bases from J, the gap between germline ends came to 9 bases. The CDR3 sequence is CASSQELTGSYEQYF. The CDR3 DNA sequence: TGTGCCAGCAGCCAAGAATTGACAGGCTCCTACGAGCAGTACTTC.

This clonotype has more than one count but fewer than ten. V usage is TRBV11-2 and J usage is TRBJ2-1, with 14 bases matching TRBD2. Trimming at V came to 4 bases and at J to 10 bases, leaving 9 bases not matched to a gene. The CDR3 length is 16 residues. CDR1 SGHAT and CDR2 FQNNGV come from the germline V gene. For the CDR3, the DNA is TGTGCCAGCAGCTCCGGACTAGCGGGAGGAGGACAGGAGCAGTTCTTC. Translating gives CASSSGLAGGGQEQFF.

The DNA for the CDR3 is TGTGCCACCAGTGATGGAGTGGGGGGTACCCAGGTTCGGTACACAGATACGCAGTATTTT. Translated, it gives CATSDGVGGTQVRYTDTQYF. The rearrangement uses TRBV24-1 and TRBJ2-3; the D gene is possibly TRBD2 (6 bases). Germline CDR1 reads KGHDR; CDR2 reads SFDVKD. The V end lost 3 bases, the J end lost 2 bases, and 26 bases lay between the germline ends. This CDR3 has 20 residues.

The sample holds a few counts of this clonotype. The chain combines TRBV28 with TRBJ1-6; TRBD1 agrees at 7 bases. J gave up 9 bases and V 7 bases, and 6 bases lay outside the gene matches. This CDR3 region has 13 residues. Germline lookup yields CDR1 MDHEN and CDR2 SYDVKM. The CDR3 nucleotides are TGTGCCAGCAACACAGGGGAATTTTCACCCCTCCACTTT. Translated, it gives CASNTGEFSPLHF.